Sequencing of this TCR beta chain was carried out in a study of blood T cell repertoires in COVID-19. Study-level information: PBMCs, B-cell-depleted T cells, or T cells provided the cDNA or gDNA that made up the material.

Per the study methods: From reference gene primer amplification, estimates of nucleated cell counts were derived. Profiled with immunoSEQ multiplex PCR; TCRdb holds only in-frame clones, not every one. D and trimming come from the DNA, and the V and J calls and clone size come from that table. The table shows about 320,000 clones, with over 75% occurring only once. CDR3 length equals 17 residues. The chain couples TRBV21-1 to TRBJ2-6; no check of the table's D call, TRBD1, against the DNA was made. TRBV21-1 is a documented pseudogene. The sequence was collected from a human donor in a cohort sampled during active COVID-19. The sample consisted of peripheral blood. CDR3 loop: CASSKSTRGSGANVLTF. The CDR3 nucleotides are TGTGCCAGCAGCAAATCGACAAGGGGATCTGGGGCCAACGTCCTGACTTTC.